The 27 T cell receptor beta chains reported below all come from one sample, sequenced in a study of blood T cell repertoires in COVID-19. Clones were read by immunoSEQ multiplex PCR, and TCRdb kept only the in-frame ones, dropping some. Of a few hundred thousand clones in the sample, roughly 86% are singletons; the top ten hold approximately 1%. The source material was PBMCs or T cells enriched from blood (not recorded which). These receptors originate from a woman in her twenties or thirties who had been exposed to COVID-19.

The V and J genes are TRBV6-5 and TRBJ1-1; no firm D call. The CDR3 totals 14 residues. The germline V and J ends were trimmed by 0 bases and 1 base, with 6 bases remaining between them. Germline CDR1 reads MNHEY; CDR2 reads SVGAGI. The CDR3 DNA sequence: TGTGCCAGCAGTTACTCCCTTTGGAACACTGAAGCTTTCTTT. Its protein product is CASSYSLWNTEAFF.

This chain uses TRBV7-8 with TRBJ1-5, with 7 positions matching TRBD1. V was clipped by 2 bases and J by 7 bases; unmatched bases: 20. Per the germline V gene, CDR1 is SGHVS and CDR2 is FQNEAQ. The CDR3 length is 19 residues. The CDR3 DNA reads as TGTGCCAGCAGCTTAACTAGCCAGGGGGGAAAGCGCTGGAAGCAGCCCCAGCATTTT. Translation: CASSLTSQGGKRWKQPQHF.

This chain links TRBV28 with TRBJ1-6; D is unclear. V was trimmed by 5 bases and J by 8 bases, leaving 10 bases between them. CDR3 length equals 13 residues. The germline CDR1 and CDR2 sequences are MDHEN and SYDVKM. The CDR3 bases are TGTGCCAGCAGTCTTCAGTCCGATTCACCCCTCCACTTT. Encoded protein: CASSLQSDSPLHF.

This clone was detected once. This chain joins TRBV28 and TRBJ1-2; 8 bases line up with TRBD1. Trimming at V came to 5 bases and at J to 7 bases, leaving 9 bases not matched to a gene. The CDR3 totals 14 residues. The V gene's germline CDR1 is MDHEN and CDR2 SYDVKM. The CDR3: CASSPSDREAGYTF. CDR3 DNA: TGTGCCAGCAGTCCCTCGGACAGGGAGGCTGGCTACACCTTC.

This chain joins TRBV19 and TRBJ1-4; 7 bases map to TRBD1. Germline V lookup: CDR1 LNHDA, CDR2 SQIVND (reference sequence). The CDR3 contains 18 residues. The V gene end was trimmed by 5 bases and the J gene end by 0 bases; junction bases not matched to a gene: 12. Here the CDR3 reads CASSLIPGQLPTNEKLFF. Here the CDR3 DNA reads TGTGCCAGTAGTCTCATCCCGGGACAGCTTCCAACTAATGAAAAACTGTTTTTT.

This clone was counted a single time. The chain carries TRBV5-8 and TRBJ2-7; D is possibly TRBD2 (7 bases). The CDR3 spans 14 residues. The germline V gene encodes CDR1 SGHTS and CDR2 YDEGEE. V was trimmed by 1 base and J by 7 bases, leaving 15 bases between them. CDR3 sequence reads: CASSLRIGGPEQYF. The CDR3 DNA reads TGTGCCAGCAGCTTGAGAATCGGGGGGCCTGAGCAGTACTTC.

V is TRBV7-3 and J is TRBJ1-1; D unresolved. The CDR3 loop spans 13 amino acids. Germline values: CDR1 SGHTA, CDR2 FQGTGA. Trimming pared 3 bases from V and 2 bases from J, leaving 7 bases between. In nucleotides, the CDR3 is TGTGCCAGCAGCTTCGGGATAAACACTGAAGCTTTCTTT. This translates into CASSFGINTEAFF. Combining the CDR3 with reference TRBV7-3 and TRBJ1-1 gives the whole variable domain GAGVSQTPSNKVTEKGKYVELRCDPISGHTALYWYRQSLGQGPEFLIYFQGTGAADDSGLPNDRFFAVRPEGSVSTLKIQRTERGDSAVYLCASSFGINTEAFFGQGTRLTVV.

This chain uses TRBV28 with TRBJ2-1; D uncertain. CDR1 is MDHEN, CDR2 SYDVKM, per germline. Trimming took 6 bases from V and 5 from J, leaving 8 bases between them. The CDR3 sequence is 12 residues long. Written as DNA, the CDR3 is TGTGCCAGCAGAACTCTTGACAATGAGCAGTTCTTC. It translates to CASRTLDNEQFF.

This rearrangement joins TRBV19 to TRBJ2-7; 7 nucleotides line up with TRBD1. V shed 3 bases, J shed 7 bases, and the junction held 15 bases outside the gene matches. Germline V CDR1 and CDR2: LNHDA, SQIVND (reference sequence). This CDR3 spans 16 amino acids. The CDR3 region is CASSIEQGGAVGEQYF. In DNA form, the CDR3 reads TGTGCCAGTAGTATCGAACAAGGGGGCGCGGTTGGAGAGCAGTACTTC.

This clone was seen ten or more times. This chain connects TRBV29-1 to TRBJ1-2; D is perhaps TRBD1 (5 bases). The germline V gene has CDR1 SQVTM and CDR2 ANQGSEA. V lost 6 bases to trimming and J lost 13 bases, with 15 bases between them. The CDR3 extends over 10 amino acids. The CDR3 bases are TGCAGCGTGGACATGACGGGCGGCACCTTC. It yields the protein CSVDMTGGTF.

The chain has TRBV19 and TRBJ2-3; TRBD1 is a possible D gene (5 bases). The CDR3 spans 14 residues. Trimming took 5 bases from V and 2 from J, leaving 11 bases between them. Germline lookup yields CDR1 LNHDA and CDR2 SQIVND (reference sequence). Here the CDR3 reads CASSRQQDTDTQYF. The CDR3 nucleotides are TGTGCCAGTAGTCGACAGCAGGACACAGATACGCAGTATTTT.

This chain links TRBV5-5 with TRBJ1-1, with D maybe TRBD1 (5 bases). This CDR3 has 13 amino acids. Germline CDR1 reads SGHKS; CDR2 reads YYEKEE (reference sequence). Trimming removed 4 bases at V and 1 base at J, with 8 bases between. The CDR3 loop is CASSLTGNTEAFF. In DNA, the CDR3 is TGTGCCAGCAGCCTAACAGGGAACACTGAAGCTTTCTTT.

The CDR3 coding sequence is TGTGCCAGGGGCGGAGGGGGCGTGGGGGCCTACGAGCAGTACTTC. Protein product: CARGGGGVGAYEQYF. The chain uses TRBV2 and TRBJ2-7, with D possibly being TRBD1 (7 bases). V was trimmed by 9 bases and J by 2 bases, leaving 20 bases between them. CDR1 and CDR2 (germline): SNHLY, FYNNEI. This CDR3 spans 15 amino acids.

The chain carries TRBV7-8 and TRBJ2-7; D may be TRBD1 (6 bases). Germline V gene data show CDR1 as SGHVS and CDR2 as FQNEAQ. Trimming stripped 2 bases from V and 4 bases from J, with 18 bases between. CDR3 length equals 16 residues. The CDR3, as DNA: TGTGCCAGCAGCTTACCGCTACACACAGGGCGTTACGAGCAGTACTTC. Its translation: CASSLPLHTGRYEQYF.

The chain is built from TRBV6-5 and TRBJ2-7, with D possibly being TRBD2 (6 bases). The CDR3 totals 15 residues. Germline V CDR1 and CDR2: MNHEY, SVGAGI. V was pared by 5 bases and J by 2 bases, with 16 bases between. CDR3 amino acids: CASSPTGTDTYEQYF. The DNA for the CDR3 is TGTGCCAGCAGTCCCACCGGGACTGATACCTACGAGCAGTACTTC.

The CDR3 protein is CASSLDGVRDEKLFF. CDR3 DNA sequence: TGTGCCAGCAGCTTGGATGGGGTGAGGGATGAAAAACTGTTTTTT. The V and J genes are TRBV5-4 and TRBJ1-4, with D hard to call. The CDR3 spans 15 residues. Germline CDR1 SGHNT, CDR2 YYREEE (reference sequence). The V end lost 0 bases, the J end lost 6 bases, and 12 bases lay between the germline ends.

The chain uses TRBV9 and TRBJ2-7; 9 bases are shared with TRBD1. Germline V CDR1 and CDR2: SGDLS, YYNGEE. V gave up 5 bases and J gave up 7 bases; unmatched junction bases: 4. The CDR3 contains 12 residues. CDR3 DNA: TGTGCCAGCAGAGGGGACAGGGATGAGCAGTACTTC. As protein: CASRGDRDEQYF.

This sequence joins TRBV5-4 and TRBJ1-1; the match to TRBD1 covers 8 bases. The CDR3 runs 13 residues. CDR1 is SGHNT and CDR2 is YYREEE in the germline V gene (reference sequence). Trimming at V came to 1 base and at J to 5 bases, leaving 1 base not matched to a gene. The CDR3 sequence: CASSLTGGTEAFF. DNA of the CDR3: TGTGCCAGCAGCTTGACAGGGGGTACTGAAGCTTTCTTT.

This clone was recorded at least ten times. V gene TRBV7-6 combines with J gene TRBJ2-7, with D maybe TRBD2 (5 bases). Trimming cost V 4 bases and J 0 bases, with 22 bases left between them. There are 18 residues in the CDR3. CDR1 and CDR2 (germline): SGHVS, FNYEAQ. DNA of the CDR3: TGTGCCAGCAGCTCCCCCATAGGTATGACGGGGAGCTCCTACGAGCAGTACTTC. Encoded protein: CASSSPIGMTGSSYEQYF.

As concerns this clone: This specimen includes other DNA sequences encoding the same CDR3. The V and J genes are TRBV3-1 (or the pseudogene TRBV3-2) and TRBJ2-7, with 7 bases identical to TRBD2. In germline, CDR1 is LGHDT, CDR2 YNNKEL (reference sequence). The CDR3 sequence is 15 residues long. Trimming at V came to 1 base and at J to 3 bases, leaving 6 bases not matched to a gene. This CDR3 reads CASSQGVGGSYEQYF. The CDR3 region has the DNA TGTGCCAGCAGCCAAGGGGTAGGCGGGAGCTACGAGCAGTACTTC.

The genes are TRBV15 and TRBJ1-5; TRBD1 aligns across 9 bases. The germline CDR1 and CDR2 sequences are LNHNV and YYDKDF (reference sequence). This CDR3 has 14 amino acids. V shed 4 bases, J shed 7 bases, and the junction held 5 bases outside the gene matches. CDR3 region: CATSTGTGQQPQHF. CDR3 nucleotides: TGTGCCACCAGCACCGGGACAGGGCAACAGCCCCAGCATTTT. Based on the CDR3 plus reference TRBV15 and TRBJ1-5, the full variable domain is DAMVIQNPRYQVTQFGKPVTLSCSQTLNHNVMYWYQQKSSQAPKLLFHYYDKDFNNEADTPDNFQSRRPNTSFCFLDIRSPGLGDTAMYLCATSTGTGQQPQHFGDGTRLSIL.

The chain has TRBV5-6 and TRBJ2-7, with 7 bases matching TRBD1. The CDR3 totals 12 residues. Trimming took 2 bases from V and 5 from J; bases not matched to a gene: 1. Per germline, CDR1 SGHDT and CDR2 YYEEEE. The CDR3 reads CASSFGTDEQYF. The DNA of the CDR3 is TGTGCCAGCAGCTTTGGGACAGACGAGCAGTACTTC.

The gene calls are TRBV3-1 (or the pseudogene TRBV3-2) and TRBJ2-1; D gene uncertain. CDR3 length: 14 residues. Trimming removed 1 base from V and 4 bases from J, with 8 bases in between. CDR1 LGHDT and CDR2 YNNKEL come from the germline V gene (reference sequence). DNA for the CDR3: TGTGCCAGCAGCCAAGGGTCTAAGTACAATGAGCAGTTCTTC. Encoded protein: CASSQGSKYNEQFF.

J is TRBJ2-1 and V is TRBV19, with 7 bases identical to TRBD1. Germline V gene data show CDR1 as LNHDA and CDR2 as SQIVND (reference sequence). With V trimmed by 7 bases and J by 8 bases, 5 bases remained unmatched. This CDR3 has 12 amino acids. The CDR3 coding sequence is TGTGCCAGTAATAGACAGGGTTATGAGCAGTTCTTC. Its protein product is CASNRQGYEQFF.

The chain combines TRBV4-2 with TRBJ2-2, with 10 bases matching TRBD1. Trimming at V came to 4 bases and at J to 2 bases, leaving 4 bases not matched to a gene. The CDR3 contains 16 residues. The germline gives CDR1 LGHNA, CDR2 YNFKEQ. CDR3 in amino acids: CASSPRTGGNTGELFF. CDR3 DNA sequence: TGTGCCAGCAGCCCCCGGACAGGGGGTAACACCGGGGAGCTGTTTTTT.

The V and J genes are TRBV18 and TRBJ2-1; 10 nucleotides line up with TRBD2. Per the germline V gene, CDR1 is KGHSH and CDR2 is LQKENI. The CDR3 totals 15 residues. The ends lost 3 bases at V and 7 bases at J; junction bases unmatched: 6. The CDR3 nucleotides are TGTGCCAGCTCACCTCTAGCGGGAGTAGCTAATGAGCAGTTCTTC. Protein product: CASSPLAGVANEQFF.

The chain uses TRBV2 and TRBJ1-2; 8 bases are shared with TRBD1. The V gene's germline CDR1 is SNHLY and CDR2 FYNNEI. The CDR3 loop spans 14 amino acids. Trimming at V came to 8 bases and at J to 4 bases, leaving 9 bases not matched to a gene. CDR3 region: CASPDRGLGYGYTF. In DNA form, the CDR3 reads TGTGCCAGCCCCGACAGGGGATTGGGCTATGGCTACACCTTC.